The clone carrying this T cell receptor (beta chain) turned up a few times. Here immunoSEQ multiplex PCR was the method, and the copy in TCRdb shows in-frame clones only, minus some. The data show some 150,000 clones, with roughly 82% seen just once and approximately 14% held by the top ten. Germline V lookup: CDR1 SGHVS, CDR2 FQNEAQ. The CDR3 is 17 amino acids. V was trimmed by 0 bases and J by 0 bases, leaving 12 bases between them. This entry belongs to a study of blood T cell repertoires in COVID-19. The sample taken for sequencing was PBMCs or T cells enriched from blood (not recorded which). The gene calls are TRBV7-8 and TRBJ1-5; D is perhaps TRBD1 (5 bases). This sequence was found in a man in his fifties or sixties who had recovered from COVID-19. This CDR3 reads CASSLAGGGNSNQPQHF. CDR3 nucleotide sequence: TGTGCCAGCAGCTTAGCCGGGGGAGGGAATAGCAATCAGCCCCAGCATTTT.